One and the same sample provided the 6 T cell receptor beta chains below, sequenced in a study of cytomegalovirus exposure and HLA in healthy donors. Measured with immunoSEQ multiplex PCR; TCRdb has only the in-frame clones, and not every one. The table includes some 350,000 clones, approximately 86% detected once. Sequencing was carried out using PBMCs. The source is a woman between 25 and 40 years old in good health and CMV-seropositive.

This clone was found a few times. The genes are TRBV5-1 and TRBJ1-3, with unresolved D. Trimming stripped 4 bases from V and 0 bases from J, with 8 bases between. This CDR3 has 14 residues. Germline loops: CDR1 SGHRS, CDR2 YFSETQ. CDR3 region: CASSADLSGNTIYF. The CDR3 bases are TGCGCCAGCAGCGCGGACCTCTCTGGAAACACCATATATTTT.

The chain recombines TRBV4-3 with TRBJ2-7; tentatively, D is TRBD2 (6 bases). The V and J ends lost 0 bases and 2 bases respectively, with 11 bases between them. This CDR3 spans 15 amino acids. Germline CDR1 and CDR2: LGHNA and YSLEER. CDR3 loop: CASSQELGGAYEQYF. CDR3 in DNA: TGCGCCAGCAGCCAAGAGTTGGGGGGAGCCTACGAGCAGTACTTC.

The rearrangement links TRBV27 to TRBJ2-5; 8 positions match TRBD1. CDR1 MNHEY and CDR2 SMNVEV come from the germline V gene (reference sequence). CDR3 length: 14 residues. J gave up 4 bases and V 5 bases, and 6 bases lay outside the gene matches. The CDR3: CASSTWTGSETQYF. In DNA form, the CDR3 reads TGTGCCAGCAGTACCTGGACAGGGTCAGAGACCCAGTACTTC.

The chain joins TRBV27 to TRBJ1-5; tentatively, D is TRBD1 (6 bases). CDR1 and CDR2 (germline): MNHEY, SMNVEV (reference sequence). Trimming stripped 1 base from V and 2 bases from J, with 6 bases between. The CDR3 is made up of 14 amino acids. The CDR3 region is CASSLWTGNQPQHF. The CDR3 DNA reads TGTGCCAGCAGTTTATGGACAGGCAATCAGCCCCAGCATTTT.

This clone was detected a few times. This chain links TRBV7-3 with TRBJ1-1; 9 nucleotides line up with TRBD1. Trimming at V came to 5 bases and at J to 4 bases, leaving 5 bases not matched to a gene. This CDR3 contains 14 residues. CDR1 and CDR2 from the germline V gene are SGHTA and FQGTGA. For the CDR3, the DNA is TGTGCCAGCAGCAGAGACAGGGGGTTCACTGAAGCTTTCTTT. It is translated as CASSRDRGFTEAFF.

The chain carries TRBV30 and TRBJ2-7; TRBD1 aligns across 8 bases. The CDR3 contains 14 residues. V trimming: 5 bases; J trimming: 5 bases; junction bases outside the gene matches: 11. Per the germline V gene, CDR1 is GTSNPN and CDR2 is SVGIG (reference sequence). The CDR3 DNA follows: TGTGCCTGGTCCCTCTCCGGGACAGGCGACGAGCAGTACTTC. Translated, it gives CAWSLSGTGDEQYF. The full variable domain, with the rest looked up from reference TRBV30 and TRBJ2-7, is SQTIHQWPATLVQPVGSPLSLECTVEGTSNPNLYWYRQAAGRGLQLLFYSVGIGQISSEVPQNLSASRPQDRQFILSSKKLLLSDSGFYLCAWSLSGTGDEQYFGPGTRLTVT.